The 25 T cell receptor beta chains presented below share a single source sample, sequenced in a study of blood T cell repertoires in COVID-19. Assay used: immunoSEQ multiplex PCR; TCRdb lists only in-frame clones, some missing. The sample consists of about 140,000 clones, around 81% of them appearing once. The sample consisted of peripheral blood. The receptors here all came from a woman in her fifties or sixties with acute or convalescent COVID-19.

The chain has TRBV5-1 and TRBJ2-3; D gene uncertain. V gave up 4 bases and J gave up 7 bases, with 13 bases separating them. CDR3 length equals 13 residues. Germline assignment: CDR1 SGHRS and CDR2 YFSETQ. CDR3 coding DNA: TGCGCCAGCAGCGATACCCTAGAAAATACGCAGTATTTT. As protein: CASSDTLENTQYF.

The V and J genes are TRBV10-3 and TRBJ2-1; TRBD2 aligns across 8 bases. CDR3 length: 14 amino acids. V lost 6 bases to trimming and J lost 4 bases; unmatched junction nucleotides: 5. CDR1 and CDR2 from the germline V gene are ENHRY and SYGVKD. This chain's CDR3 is CAIRFTSGYNEQFF. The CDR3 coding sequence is TGTGCCATCAGGTTCACTAGCGGATACAATGAGCAGTTCTTC.

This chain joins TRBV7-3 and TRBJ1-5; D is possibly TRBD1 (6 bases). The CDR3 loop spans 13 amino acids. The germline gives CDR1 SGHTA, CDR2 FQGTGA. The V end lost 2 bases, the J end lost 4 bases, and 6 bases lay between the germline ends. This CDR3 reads CASSLGQNQPQHF. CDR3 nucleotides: TGTGCCAGCAGCTTAGGACAGAATCAGCCCCAGCATTTT.

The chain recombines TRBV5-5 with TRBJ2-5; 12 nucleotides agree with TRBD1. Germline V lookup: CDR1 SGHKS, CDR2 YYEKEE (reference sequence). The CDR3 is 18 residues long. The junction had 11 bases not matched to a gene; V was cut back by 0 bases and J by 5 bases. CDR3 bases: TGTGCCAGCAGCTTGGCCGGGGTGGGACAGGGGGCGCGGGAGACCCAGTACTTC. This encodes CASSLAGVGQGARETQYF.

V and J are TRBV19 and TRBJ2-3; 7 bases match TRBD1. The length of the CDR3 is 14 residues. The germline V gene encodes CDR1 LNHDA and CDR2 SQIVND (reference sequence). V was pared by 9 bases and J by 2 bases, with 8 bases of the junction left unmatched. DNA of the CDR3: TGTGCCAGCGGTACAGGGGCGTTCACAGATACGCAGTATTTT. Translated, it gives CASGTGAFTDTQYF.

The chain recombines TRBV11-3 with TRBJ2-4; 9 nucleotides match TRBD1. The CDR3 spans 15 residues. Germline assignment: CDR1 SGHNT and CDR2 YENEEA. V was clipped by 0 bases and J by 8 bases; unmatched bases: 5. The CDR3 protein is CASSLDWGTGYIQYF. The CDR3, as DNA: TGTGCCAGCAGCTTAGATTGGGGGACAGGGTACATTCAGTACTTC.

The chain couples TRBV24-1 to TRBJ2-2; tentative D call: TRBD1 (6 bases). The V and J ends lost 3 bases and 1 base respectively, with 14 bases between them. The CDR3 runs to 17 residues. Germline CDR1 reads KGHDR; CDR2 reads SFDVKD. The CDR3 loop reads CATSDLHGTLNTGELFF. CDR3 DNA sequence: TGTGCCACCAGTGATCTGCACGGGACACTGAACACCGGGGAGCTGTTTTTT.

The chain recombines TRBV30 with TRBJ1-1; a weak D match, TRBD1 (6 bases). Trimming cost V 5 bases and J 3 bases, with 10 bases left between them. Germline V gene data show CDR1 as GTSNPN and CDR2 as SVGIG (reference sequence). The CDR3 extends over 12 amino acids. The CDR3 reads CAWGRQDTEAFF. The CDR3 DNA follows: TGTGCCTGGGGCCGACAGGACACTGAAGCTTTCTTT. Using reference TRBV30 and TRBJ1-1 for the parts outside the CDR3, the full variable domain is SQTIHQWPATLVQPVGSPLSLECTVEGTSNPNLYWYRQAAGRGLQLLFYSVGIGQISSEVPQNLSASRPQDRQFILSSKKLLLSDSGFYLCAWGRQDTEAFFGQGTRLTVV.

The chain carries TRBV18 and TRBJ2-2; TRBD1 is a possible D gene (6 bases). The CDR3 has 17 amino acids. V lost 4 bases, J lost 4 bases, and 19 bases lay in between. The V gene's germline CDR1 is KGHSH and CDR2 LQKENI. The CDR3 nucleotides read TGTGCCAGCTCACTGGCGGTCCGGACAGCTACCACCGGGGAGCTGTTTTTT. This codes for CASSLAVRTATTGELFF.

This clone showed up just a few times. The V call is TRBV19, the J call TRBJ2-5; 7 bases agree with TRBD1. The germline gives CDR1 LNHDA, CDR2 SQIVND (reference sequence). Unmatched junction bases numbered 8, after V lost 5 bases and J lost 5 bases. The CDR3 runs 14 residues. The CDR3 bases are TGTGCCAGTAGTGCCCACAGGGGATTGGAGACCCAGTACTTC. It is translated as CASSAHRGLETQYF. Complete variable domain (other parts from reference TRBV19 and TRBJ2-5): DGGITQSPKYLFRKEGQNVTLSCEQNLNHDAMYWYRQDPGQGLRLIYYSQIVNDFQKGDIAEGYSVSREKKESFPLTVTSAQKNPTAFYLCASSAHRGLETQYFGPGTRLLVL.

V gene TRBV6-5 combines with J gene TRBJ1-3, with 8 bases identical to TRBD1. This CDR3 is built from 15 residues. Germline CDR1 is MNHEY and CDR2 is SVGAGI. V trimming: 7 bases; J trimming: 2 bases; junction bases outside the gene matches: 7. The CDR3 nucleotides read TGTGCCAGCACAGGCGGCAGGGGGCCTGGAAACACCATATATTTT. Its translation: CASTGGRGPGNTIYF.

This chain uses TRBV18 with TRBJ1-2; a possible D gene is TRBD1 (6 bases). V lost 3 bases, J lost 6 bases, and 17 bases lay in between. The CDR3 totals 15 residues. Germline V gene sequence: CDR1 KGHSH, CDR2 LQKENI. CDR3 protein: CASSPKLGAGNGYTF. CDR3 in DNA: TGTGCCAGCTCACCGAAATTGGGGGCAGGCAATGGCTACACCTTC.

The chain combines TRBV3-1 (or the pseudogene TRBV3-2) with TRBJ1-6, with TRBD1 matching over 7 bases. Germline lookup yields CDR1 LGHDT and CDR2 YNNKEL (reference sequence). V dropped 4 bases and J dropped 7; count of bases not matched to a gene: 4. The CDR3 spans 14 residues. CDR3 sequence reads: CASSRPGQNSPLHF. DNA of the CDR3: TGTGCCAGCAGCCGACCGGGACAGAATTCACCCCTCCACTTT.

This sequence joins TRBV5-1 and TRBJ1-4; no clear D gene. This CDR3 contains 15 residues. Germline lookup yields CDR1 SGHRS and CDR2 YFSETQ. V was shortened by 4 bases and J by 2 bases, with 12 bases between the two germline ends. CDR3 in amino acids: CASSPLAFTNEKLFF. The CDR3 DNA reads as TGCGCCAGCAGCCCCCTGGCTTTTACTAATGAAAAACTGTTTTTT. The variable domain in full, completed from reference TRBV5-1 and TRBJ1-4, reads KAGVTQTPRYLIKTRGQQVTLSCSPISGHRSVSWYQQTPGQGLQFLFEYFSETQRNKGNFPGRFSGRQFSNSRSEMNVSTLELGDSALYLCASSPLAFTNEKLFFGSGTQLSVL.

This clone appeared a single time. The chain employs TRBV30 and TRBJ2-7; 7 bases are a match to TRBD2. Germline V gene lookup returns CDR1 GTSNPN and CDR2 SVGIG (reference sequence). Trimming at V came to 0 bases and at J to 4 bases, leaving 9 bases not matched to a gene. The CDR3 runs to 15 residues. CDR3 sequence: CAWSVYGGSGYEQYF. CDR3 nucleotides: TGTGCCTGGAGTGTATATGGCGGGAGCGGGTACGAGCAGTACTTC.

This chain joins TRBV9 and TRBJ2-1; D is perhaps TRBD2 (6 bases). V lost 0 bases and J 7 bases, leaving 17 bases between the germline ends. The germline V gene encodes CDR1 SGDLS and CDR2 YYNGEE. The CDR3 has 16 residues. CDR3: CASSVGGIGWVNEQFF. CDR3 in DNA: TGTGCCAGCAGCGTAGGCGGGATCGGGTGGGTGAATGAGCAGTTCTTC. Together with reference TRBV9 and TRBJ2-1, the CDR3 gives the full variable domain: DSGVTQTPKHLITATGQRVTLRCSPRSGDLSVYWYQQSLDQGLQFLIQYYNGEERAKGNILERFSAQQFPDLHSELNLSSLELGDSALYFCASSVGGIGWVNEQFFGPGTRLTVL.

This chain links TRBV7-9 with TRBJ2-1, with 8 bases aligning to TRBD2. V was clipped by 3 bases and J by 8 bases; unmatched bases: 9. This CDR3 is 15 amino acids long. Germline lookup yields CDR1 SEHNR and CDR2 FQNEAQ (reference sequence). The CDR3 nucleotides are TGTGCCAGCAGCTTTGCGGGAGGCCCCTCGGATGAGCAGTTCTTC. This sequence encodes CASSFAGGPSDEQFF.

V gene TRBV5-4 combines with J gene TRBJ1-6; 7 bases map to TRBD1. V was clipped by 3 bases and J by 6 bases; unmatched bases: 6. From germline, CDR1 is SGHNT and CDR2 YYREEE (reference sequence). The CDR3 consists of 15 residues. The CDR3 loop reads CASSSPGQFNSPLHF. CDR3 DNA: TGTGCCAGCAGCTCTCCGGGACAGTTTAATTCACCCCTCCACTTT. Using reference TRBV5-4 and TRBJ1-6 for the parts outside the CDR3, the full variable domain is ETGVTQSPTHLIKTRGQQVTLRCSSQSGHNTVSWYQQALGQGPQFIFQYYREEENGRGNFPPRFSGLQFPNYSSELNVNALELDDSALYLCASSSPGQFNSPLHFGNGTRLTVT.

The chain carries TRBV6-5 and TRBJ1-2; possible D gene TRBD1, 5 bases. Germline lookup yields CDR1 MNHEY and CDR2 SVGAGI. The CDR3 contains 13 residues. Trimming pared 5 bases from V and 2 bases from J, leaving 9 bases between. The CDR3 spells CASSLGQNYGYTF. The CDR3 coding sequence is TGTGCCAGCAGTCTCGGACAAAACTATGGCTACACCTTC.

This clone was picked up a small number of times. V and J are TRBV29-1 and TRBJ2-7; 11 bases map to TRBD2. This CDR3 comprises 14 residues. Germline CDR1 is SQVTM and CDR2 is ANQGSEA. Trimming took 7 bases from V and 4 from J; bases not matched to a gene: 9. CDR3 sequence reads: CSATTSGRLYEQYF. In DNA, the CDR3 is TGCAGCGCGACTACTAGCGGGAGACTATACGAGCAGTACTTC.

In DNA form, the CDR3 reads TGCGCCAGCAGCTTGGGAGGTAATAGCAATCAGCCCCAGCATTTT. Its translation is CASSLGGNSNQPQHF. The V gene is TRBV5-1, the J gene TRBJ1-5; D unclear. V shed 0 bases and J shed 0 bases, with 7 bases lying between them. The length of the CDR3 is 15 residues. Germline V lookup: CDR1 SGHRS, CDR2 YFSETQ.

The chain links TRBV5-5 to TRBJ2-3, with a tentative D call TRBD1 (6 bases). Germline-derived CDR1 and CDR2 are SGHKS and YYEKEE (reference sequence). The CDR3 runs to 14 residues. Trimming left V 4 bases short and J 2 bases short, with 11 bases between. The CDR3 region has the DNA TGTGCCAGCAGCCGCGGACAGAACACAGATACGCAGTATTTT. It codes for CASSRGQNTDTQYF.

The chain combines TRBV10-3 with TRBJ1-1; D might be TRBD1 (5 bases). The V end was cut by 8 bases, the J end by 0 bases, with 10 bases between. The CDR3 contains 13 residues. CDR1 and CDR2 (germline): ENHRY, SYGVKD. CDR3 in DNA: TGTGCCATCGGGGGGACTCTGAACACTGAAGCTTTCTTT. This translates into CAIGGTLNTEAFF.

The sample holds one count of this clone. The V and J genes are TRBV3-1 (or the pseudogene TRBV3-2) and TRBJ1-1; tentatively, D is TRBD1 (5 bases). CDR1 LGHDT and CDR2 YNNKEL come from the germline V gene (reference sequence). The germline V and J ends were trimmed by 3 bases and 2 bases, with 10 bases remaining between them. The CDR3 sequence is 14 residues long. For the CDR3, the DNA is TGTGCCAGCAGCCAGATGCAGGGCAACACTGAAGCTTTCTTT. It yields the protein CASSQMQGNTEAFF.

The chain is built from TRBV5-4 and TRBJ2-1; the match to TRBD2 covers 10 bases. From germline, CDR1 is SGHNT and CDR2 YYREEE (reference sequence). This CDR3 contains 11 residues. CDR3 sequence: CGTSGYNEQFF. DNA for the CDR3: TGTGGGACTAGCGGATACAATGAGCAGTTCTTC.